This T cell receptor (beta chain) came from a study of shared clonotypes between healthy human individuals. Whole-study results and caveats: Memory subsets had estimated richness that was generally smaller than that of naive subsets.

The run depth of the assay was deep. Clones were read by immunoSEQ multiplex PCR, and TCRdb kept only the in-frame ones, dropping some. Counted here are hundreds of thousands of clones, roughly 96% occurring once; the ten biggest clones make up 0.11%. Naive CD8 cells were CD45RO-negative, positively selected for CCR7, excluding terminally differentiated effector memory CD45RA+ cells. About this clone itself: Its cognate antigen is unknown.

The clonotype originates from a woman in her twenties or thirties in good health. Sequenced: naive CD8+ T cells sorted from blood.

CDR3: CASSASGGELFF. The CDR3 coding sequence is TGTGCCAGCAGCGCCTCGGGCGGGGAGCTGTTTTTT. This chain links TRBV9 with TRBJ2-2, with D unresolved. From germline, CDR1 is SGDLS and CDR2 YYNGEE. V gave up 3 bases and J gave up 7 bases, with 7 bases separating them. The CDR3 extends over 12 amino acids.